This entry concerns a single T cell receptor beta chain. Between the trimmed V and J ends, which lost 4 bases and 0 bases, there was a span of 9 bases. The CDR3 is 14 amino acids. Germline V gene data show CDR1 as LNHDA and CDR2 as SQIVND (reference sequence). The sample is drawn from a study of CD8 T cells in Susac syndrome. Roughly 0.45 to 1 ug RNA was reverse transcribed with random hexamers. A multiplex approach, immunoSEQ multiplex PCR, amplified TCR beta CDR3 across 54 Vbeta and 13 Jbeta. MiXCR, run by TCRdb on the immunoSEQ multiplex PCR reads, gives a single entry per CDR3 protein. The sample has about 150,000 distinct CDR3 sequences, around 95% seen once.

This receptor was taken from a human donor with Susac syndrome. Material: CD4+ T cells from PBMCs. The J gene is TRBJ1-2, the V gene TRBV19; TRBD1 might be the D (5 bases). The CDR3 is CASSTGDSNYGYTF. The CDR3 nucleotides read TGTGCCAGTAGTACGGGGGACTCTAACTATGGCTACACCTTC.